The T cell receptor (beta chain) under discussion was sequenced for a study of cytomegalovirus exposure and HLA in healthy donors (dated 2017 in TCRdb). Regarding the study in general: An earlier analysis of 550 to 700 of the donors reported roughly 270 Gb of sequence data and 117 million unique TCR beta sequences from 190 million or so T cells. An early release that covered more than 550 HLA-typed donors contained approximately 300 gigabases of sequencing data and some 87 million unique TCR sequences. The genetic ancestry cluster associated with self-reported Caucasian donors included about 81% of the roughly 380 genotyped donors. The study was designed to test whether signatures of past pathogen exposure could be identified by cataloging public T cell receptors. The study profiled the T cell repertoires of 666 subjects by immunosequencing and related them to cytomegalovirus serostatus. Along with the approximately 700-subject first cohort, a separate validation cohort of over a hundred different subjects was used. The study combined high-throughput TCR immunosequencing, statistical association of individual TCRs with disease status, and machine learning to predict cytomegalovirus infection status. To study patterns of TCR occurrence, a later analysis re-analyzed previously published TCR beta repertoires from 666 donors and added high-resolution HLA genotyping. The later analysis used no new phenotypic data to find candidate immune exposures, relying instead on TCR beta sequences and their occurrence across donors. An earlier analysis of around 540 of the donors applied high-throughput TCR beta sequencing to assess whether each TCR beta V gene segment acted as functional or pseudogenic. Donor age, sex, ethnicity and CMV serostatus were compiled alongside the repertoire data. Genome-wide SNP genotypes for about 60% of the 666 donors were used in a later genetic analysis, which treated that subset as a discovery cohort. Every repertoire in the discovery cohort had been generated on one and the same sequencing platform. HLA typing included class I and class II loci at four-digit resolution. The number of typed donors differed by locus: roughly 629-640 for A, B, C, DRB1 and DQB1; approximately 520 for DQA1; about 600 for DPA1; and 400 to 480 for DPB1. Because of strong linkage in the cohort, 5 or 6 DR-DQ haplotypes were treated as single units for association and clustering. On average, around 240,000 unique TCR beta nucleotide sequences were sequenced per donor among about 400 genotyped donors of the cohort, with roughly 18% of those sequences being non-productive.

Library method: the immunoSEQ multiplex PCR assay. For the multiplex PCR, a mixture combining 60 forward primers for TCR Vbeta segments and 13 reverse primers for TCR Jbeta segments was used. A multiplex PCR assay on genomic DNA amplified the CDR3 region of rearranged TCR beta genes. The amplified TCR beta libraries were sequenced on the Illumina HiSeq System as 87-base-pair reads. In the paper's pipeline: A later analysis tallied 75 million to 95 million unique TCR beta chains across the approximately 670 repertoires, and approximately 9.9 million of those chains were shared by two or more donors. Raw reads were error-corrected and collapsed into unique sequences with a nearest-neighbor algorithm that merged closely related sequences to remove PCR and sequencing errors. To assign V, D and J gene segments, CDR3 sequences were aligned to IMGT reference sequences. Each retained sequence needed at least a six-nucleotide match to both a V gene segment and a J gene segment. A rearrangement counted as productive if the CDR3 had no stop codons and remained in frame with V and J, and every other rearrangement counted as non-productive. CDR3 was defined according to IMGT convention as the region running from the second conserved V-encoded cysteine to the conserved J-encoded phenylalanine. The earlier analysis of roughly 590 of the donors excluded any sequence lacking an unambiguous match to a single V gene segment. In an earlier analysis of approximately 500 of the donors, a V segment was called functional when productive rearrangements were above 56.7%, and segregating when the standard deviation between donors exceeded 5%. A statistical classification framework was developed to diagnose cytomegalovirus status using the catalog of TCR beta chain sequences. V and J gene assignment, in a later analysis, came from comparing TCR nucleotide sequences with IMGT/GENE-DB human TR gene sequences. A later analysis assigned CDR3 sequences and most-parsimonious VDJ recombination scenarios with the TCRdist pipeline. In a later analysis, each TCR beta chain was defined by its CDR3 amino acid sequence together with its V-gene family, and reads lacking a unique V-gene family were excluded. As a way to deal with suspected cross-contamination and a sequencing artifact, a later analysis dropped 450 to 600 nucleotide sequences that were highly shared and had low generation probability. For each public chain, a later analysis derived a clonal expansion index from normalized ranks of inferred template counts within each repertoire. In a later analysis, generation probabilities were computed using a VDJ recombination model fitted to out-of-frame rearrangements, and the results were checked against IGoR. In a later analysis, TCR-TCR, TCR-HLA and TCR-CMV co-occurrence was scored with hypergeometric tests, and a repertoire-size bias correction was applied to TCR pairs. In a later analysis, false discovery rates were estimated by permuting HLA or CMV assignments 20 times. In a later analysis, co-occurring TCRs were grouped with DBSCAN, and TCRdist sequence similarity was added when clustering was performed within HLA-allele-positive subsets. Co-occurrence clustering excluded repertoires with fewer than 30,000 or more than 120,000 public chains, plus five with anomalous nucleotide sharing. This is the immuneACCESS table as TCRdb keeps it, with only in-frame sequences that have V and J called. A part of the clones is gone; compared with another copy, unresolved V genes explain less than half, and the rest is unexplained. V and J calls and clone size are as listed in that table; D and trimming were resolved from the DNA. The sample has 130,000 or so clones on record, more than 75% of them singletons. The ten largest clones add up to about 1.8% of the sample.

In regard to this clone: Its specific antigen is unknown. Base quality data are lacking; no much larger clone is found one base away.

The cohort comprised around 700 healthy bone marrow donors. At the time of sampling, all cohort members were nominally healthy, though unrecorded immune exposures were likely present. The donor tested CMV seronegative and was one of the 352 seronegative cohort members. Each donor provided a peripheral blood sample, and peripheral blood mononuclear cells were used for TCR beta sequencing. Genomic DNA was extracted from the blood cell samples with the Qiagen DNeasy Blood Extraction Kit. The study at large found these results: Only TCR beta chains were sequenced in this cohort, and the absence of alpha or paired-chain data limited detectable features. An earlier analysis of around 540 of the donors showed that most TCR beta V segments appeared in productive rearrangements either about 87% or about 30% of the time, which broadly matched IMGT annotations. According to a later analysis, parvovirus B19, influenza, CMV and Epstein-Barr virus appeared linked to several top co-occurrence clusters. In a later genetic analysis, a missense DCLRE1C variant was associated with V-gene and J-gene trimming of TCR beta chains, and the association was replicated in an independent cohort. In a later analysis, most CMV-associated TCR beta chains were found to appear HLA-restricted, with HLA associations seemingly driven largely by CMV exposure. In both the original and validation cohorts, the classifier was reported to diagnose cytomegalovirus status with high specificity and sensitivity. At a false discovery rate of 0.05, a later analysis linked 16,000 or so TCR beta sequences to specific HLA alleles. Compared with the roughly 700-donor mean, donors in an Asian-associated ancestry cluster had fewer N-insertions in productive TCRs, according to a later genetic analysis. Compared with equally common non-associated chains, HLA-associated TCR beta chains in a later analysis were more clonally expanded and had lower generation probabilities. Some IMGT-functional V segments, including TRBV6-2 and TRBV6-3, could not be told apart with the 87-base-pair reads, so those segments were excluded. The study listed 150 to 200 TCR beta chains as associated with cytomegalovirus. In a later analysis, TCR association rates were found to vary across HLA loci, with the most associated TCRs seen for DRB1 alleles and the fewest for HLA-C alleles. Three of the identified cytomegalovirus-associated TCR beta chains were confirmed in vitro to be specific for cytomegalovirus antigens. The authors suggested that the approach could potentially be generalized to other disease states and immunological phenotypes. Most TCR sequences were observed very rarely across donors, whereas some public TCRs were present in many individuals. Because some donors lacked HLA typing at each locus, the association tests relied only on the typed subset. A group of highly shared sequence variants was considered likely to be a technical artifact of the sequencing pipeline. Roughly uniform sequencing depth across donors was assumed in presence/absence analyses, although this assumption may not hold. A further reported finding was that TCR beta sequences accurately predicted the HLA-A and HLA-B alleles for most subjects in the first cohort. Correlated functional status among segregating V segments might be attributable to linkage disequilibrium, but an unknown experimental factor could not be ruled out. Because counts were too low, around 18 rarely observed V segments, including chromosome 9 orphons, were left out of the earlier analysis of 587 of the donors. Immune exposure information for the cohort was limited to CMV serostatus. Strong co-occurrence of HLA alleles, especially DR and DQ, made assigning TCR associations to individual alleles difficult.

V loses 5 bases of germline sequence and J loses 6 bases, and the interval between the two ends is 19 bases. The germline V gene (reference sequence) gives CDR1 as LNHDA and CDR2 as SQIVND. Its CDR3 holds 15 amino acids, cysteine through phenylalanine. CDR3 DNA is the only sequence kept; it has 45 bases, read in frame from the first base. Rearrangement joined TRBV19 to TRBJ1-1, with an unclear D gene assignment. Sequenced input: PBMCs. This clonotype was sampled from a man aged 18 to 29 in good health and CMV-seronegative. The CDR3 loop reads CASSPEGRAGSEAFF. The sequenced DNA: TGTGCCAGTAGTCCTGAAGGACGGGCGGGCTCTGAAGCTTTCTTT.